Listed below are T cell receptor beta chains from one sample, sequenced in a study of long-term antiretroviral therapy in people with HIV. Sequenced by immunoSEQ multiplex PCR; TCRdb stores in-frame clones only, minus some. The sample has tens of thousands of clones; roughly 82% are singletons. Sequenced here: unsorted PBMCs, sampled 0.3 years after starting antiretroviral therapy. These receptors all come from a young man with HIV. Both conserved end residues are part of each CDR3. The D gene is left open where the match is weak. Clone size is given for some rows only: seen once, a few or many times, or a class if the clone is expanded.

>TRBJ2-3|-|TRBV5-1|-
CASDPSVGLFRFSTDTQYF
TGCGCCAGCGATCCTAGCGTCGGCCTTTTCAGATTCAGCACAGATACGCAGTATTTT
>TRBJ1-2|-|TRBV4-2|few
CASSQGNYGYTF
TGTGCCAGCAGCCAGGGGAACTATGGCTACACCTTC
>TRBJ2-1|-|TRBV6-5|once
CASLGVGGSYNEQFF
TGTGCCAGCTTAGGAGTCGGAGGCTCCTACAATGAGCAGTTCTTC
>TRBJ2-7|TRBD1|TRBV7-8|few
CASSLELGQGTYEQYF
TGTGCCAGCAGCTTAGAATTGGGACAGGGGACCTACGAGCAGTACTTC
>TRBJ2-1|TRBD2|TRBV19|once
CASSIVPTSGSANEQFF
TGTGCCAGTAGTATAGTCCCCACTAGCGGGAGCGCAAATGAGCAGTTCTTC
>TRBJ2-7|TRBD2|TRBV15|-
CATSPGLATYEQYF
TGTGCCACCAGCCCGGGACTAGCGACCTACGAGCAGTACTTC
>TRBJ1-1|-|TRBV6-1|-
CASSVELRTEAFF
TGTGCCAGCAGTGTGGAGCTAAGAACTGAAGCTTTCTTT
>TRBJ2-5|-|TRBV5-1|-
CASSLGQSEETQYF
TGCGCCAGCAGCTTGGGTCAGTCCGAAGAGACCCAGTACTTC
>TRBJ2-7|-|TRBV27|-
CASSLSPAYEQYF
TGTGCCAGCAGTTTATCCCCAGCCTACGAGCAGTACTTC
>TRBJ1-2|TRBD1|TRBV28|-
CASSGADRFTNGYTF
TGTGCCAGCAGTGGGGCGGACAGGTTTACGAATGGCTACACCTTC
>TRBJ2-1|TRBD2|TRBV27|few
CASSLTGLAFGEQFF
TGTGCCAGCAGTTTAACGGGACTAGCGTTCGGTGAGCAGTTCTTC
>TRBJ1-3|-|TRBV9|few
CASSVGHGNTIYF
TGTGCCAGCAGCGTAGGGCACGGAAACACCATATATTTT
>TRBJ2-1|-|TRBV18|-
CASSPSGLRNEQFF
TGTGCCAGCTCACCATCCGGGTTGAGAAATGAGCAGTTCTTC
>TRBJ2-7|-|TRBV4-1|-
CASSQATGRYEQYF
TGCGCCAGCAGCCAAGCGACAGGGAGGTACGAGCAGTACTTC
>TRBJ2-6|TRBD1|TRBV7-9|-
CASRTTGGSGANVLTF
TGTGCCAGCAGGACCACAGGGGGCTCTGGGGCCAACGTCCTGACTTTC
>TRBJ1-2|-|TRBV12-5|-
CASGLMRQVWSYGYTF
TGTGCTAGTGGTTTGATGCGACAGGTGTGGAGCTATGGCTACACCTTC
>TRBJ2-7|TRBD1|TRBV14|-
CASSRGQGRYEQYF
TGTGCCAGCAGCCGAGGACAGGGCCGCTACGAGCAGTACTTC
>TRBJ1-3|-|TRBV5-1|-
CASSPGAYTSGNTIYF
TGCGCCAGCAGCCCTGGAGCATACACCTCTGGAAACACCATATATTTT
>TRBJ1-2|-|TRBV5-1|-
CASSLGAGGDYGYTF
TGCGCCAGCAGCCTCGGCGCGGGGGGTGACTATGGCTACACCTTC
>TRBJ1-1|TRBD1|TRBV7-9|-
CASSSQGATEAFF
TGTGCCAGCAGCTCACAGGGGGCCACTGAAGCTTTCTTT
>TRBJ2-7|-|TRBV7-9|-
CASVPSGAAYGQYF
TGTGCCAGCGTCCCTTCCGGAGCTGCCTACGGGCAGTACTTC
>TRBJ2-3|TRBD2|TRBV6-4|once
CASSGSSGSADTQYF
TGTGCCAGCAGTGGCTCTAGCGGGAGTGCAGATACGCAGTATTTT
>TRBJ2-5|-|TRBV7-8|-
CASSFTWPEEETQYF
TGTGCCAGCAGCTTTACATGGCCCGAAGAAGAGACCCAGTACTTC
>TRBJ2-7|-|TRBV1|-
CTSSPPSGEISYEQYF
TGCACCAGCAGCCCCCCTAGCGGAGAGATTTCCTACGAGCAGTACTTC
>TRBJ2-2|TRBD2|TRBV9|-
CASSVAPLAGSYGELFF
TGTGCCAGCAGCGTAGCGCCTCTAGCGGGGAGTTACGGGGAGCTGTTTTTT
>TRBJ1-1|TRBD1|TRBV5-1|-
CASSPPMTGVMNTEAFF
TGCGCCAGCAGCCCACCCATGACAGGGGTCATGAACACTGAAGCTTTCTTT
>TRBJ2-5|-|TRBV30|-
CAWNSGQGGLGSQYF
TGTGCCTGGAATTCAGGCCAGGGCGGCCTAGGGTCCCAGTACTTC
>TRBJ2-1|-|TRBV4-3|once
CASSREVGVYEQFF
TGCGCCAGCAGCCGTGAGGTAGGCGTTTATGAGCAGTTCTTC
>TRBJ2-7|TRBD2|TRBV7-2|few
CASSLTGLAGAHEQYF
TGTGCCAGCAGCTTGACGGGACTAGCGGGAGCCCACGAGCAGTACTTC
>TRBJ2-1|-|TRBV6-1|-
CASSDMGSNVGEQFF
TGTGCCAGCAGTGATATGGGGAGCAATGTAGGTGAGCAGTTCTTC
>TRBJ1-2|-|TRBV19|-
CASSGGRYGYTF
TGTGCCAGTAGCGGGGGCCGCTATGGCTACACCTTC
>TRBJ2-1|TRBD2|TRBV13|-
CASSLGTSGTNNEQFF
TGTGCCAGCAGCTTAGGGACTAGCGGGACCAACAATGAGCAGTTCTTC
>TRBJ2-7|-|TRBV13|-
CASSLGTHEQYF
TGTGCCAGCAGCTTAGGTACCCACGAGCAGTACTTC
>TRBJ2-2|TRBD1|TRBV7-2|-
CASSLPHRGTGELFF
TGTGCCAGCAGCTTACCCCACAGGGGCACCGGGGAGCTGTTTTTT
>TRBJ1-1|-|TRBV6-1|-
CASSPQGTTEAFF
TGTGCCAGCAGCCCTCAAGGGACCACTGAAGCTTTCTTT
>TRBJ2-4|-|TRBV2|-
CASSEAGLAKNIQYF
TGTGCCAGCAGTGAAGCAGGACTAGCCAAAAACATTCAGTACTTC
>TRBJ1-2|-|TRBV5-5|-
CASSQSPNSGNYGYTF
TGTGCCAGCAGCCAAAGTCCGAATTCGGGGAACTATGGCTACACCTTC
>TRBJ2-7|TRBD1|TRBV7-9|-
CASSPTGASYEQYF
TGTGCCAGCAGCCCTACAGGGGCTTCCTACGAGCAGTACTTC
>TRBJ1-2|-|TRBV5-6|-
CASSLGDGYGYTF
TGTGCCAGCAGCTTGGGGGACGGCTATGGCTACACCTTC
>TRBJ2-1|TRBD1|TRBV7-9|-
CASSADRGTYNEQFF
TGTGCCAGCAGCGCCGACAGGGGAACCTACAATGAGCAGTTCTTC